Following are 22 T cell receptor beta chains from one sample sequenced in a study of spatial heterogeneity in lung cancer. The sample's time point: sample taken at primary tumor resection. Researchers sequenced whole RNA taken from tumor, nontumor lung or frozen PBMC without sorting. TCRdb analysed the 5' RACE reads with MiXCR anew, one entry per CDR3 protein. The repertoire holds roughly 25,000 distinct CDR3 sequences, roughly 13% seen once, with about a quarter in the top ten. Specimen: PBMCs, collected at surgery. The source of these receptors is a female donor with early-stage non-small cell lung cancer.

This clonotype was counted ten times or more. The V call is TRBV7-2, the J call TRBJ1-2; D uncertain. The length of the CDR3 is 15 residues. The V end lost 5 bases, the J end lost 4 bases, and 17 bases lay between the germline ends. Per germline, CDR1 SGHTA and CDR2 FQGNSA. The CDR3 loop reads CASSPGSSRGYGYTF. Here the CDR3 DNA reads TGTGCCAGCAGCCCGGGATCTTCCCGTGGCTATGGCTACACCTTC.

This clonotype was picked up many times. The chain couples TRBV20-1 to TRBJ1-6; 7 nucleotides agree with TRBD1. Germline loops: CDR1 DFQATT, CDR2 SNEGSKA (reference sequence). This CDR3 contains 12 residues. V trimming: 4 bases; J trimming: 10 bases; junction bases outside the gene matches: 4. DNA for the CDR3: TGCAGTGCTACCACAGGGGAATCACCCCTCCACTTT. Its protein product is CSATTGESPLHF.

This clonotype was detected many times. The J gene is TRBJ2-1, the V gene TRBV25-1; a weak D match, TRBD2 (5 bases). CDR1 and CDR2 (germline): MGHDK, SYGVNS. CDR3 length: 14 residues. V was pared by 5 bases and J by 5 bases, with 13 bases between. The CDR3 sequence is CASSSSGINNEQFF. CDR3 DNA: TGTGCCAGCAGTTCGTCCGGGATAAACAATGAGCAGTTCTTC. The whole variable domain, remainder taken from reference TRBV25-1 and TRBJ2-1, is EADIYQTPRYLVIGTGKKITLECSQTMGHDKMYWYQQDPGMELHLIHYSYGVNSTEKGDLSSESTVSRIRTEHFPLTLESARPSHTSQYLCASSSSGINNEQFFGPGTRLTVL.

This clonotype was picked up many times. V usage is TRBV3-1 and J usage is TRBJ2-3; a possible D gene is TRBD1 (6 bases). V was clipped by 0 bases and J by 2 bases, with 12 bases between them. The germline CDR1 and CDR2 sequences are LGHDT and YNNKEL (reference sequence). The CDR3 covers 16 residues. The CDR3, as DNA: TGTGCCAGCAGCCAAGACGTGGGGGCGGCCACAGATACGCAGTATTTT. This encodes CASSQDVGAATDTQYF.

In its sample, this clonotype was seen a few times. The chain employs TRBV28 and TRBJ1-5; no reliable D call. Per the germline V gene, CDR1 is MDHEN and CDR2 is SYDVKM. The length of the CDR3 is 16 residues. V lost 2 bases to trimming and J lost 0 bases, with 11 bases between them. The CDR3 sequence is CASSLRQVYSNQPQHF. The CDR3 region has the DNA TGTGCCAGCAGTTTACGACAAGTTTATAGCAATCAGCCCCAGCATTTT.

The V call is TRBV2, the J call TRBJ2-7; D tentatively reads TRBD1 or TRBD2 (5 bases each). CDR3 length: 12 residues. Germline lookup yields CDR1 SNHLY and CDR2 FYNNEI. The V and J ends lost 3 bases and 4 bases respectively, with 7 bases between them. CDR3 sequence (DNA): TGTGCCAGCAGTGACGAGGGGTACGAGCAGTACTTC. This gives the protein CASSDEGYEQYF.

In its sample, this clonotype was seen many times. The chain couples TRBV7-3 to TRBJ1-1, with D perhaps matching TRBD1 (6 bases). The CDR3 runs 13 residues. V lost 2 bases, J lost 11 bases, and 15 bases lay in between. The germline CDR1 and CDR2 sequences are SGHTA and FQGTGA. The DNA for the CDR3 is TGTGCCAGCAGCTTATTCGGGACAAGTGAGGCTTTCTTT. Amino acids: CASSLFGTSEAFF.

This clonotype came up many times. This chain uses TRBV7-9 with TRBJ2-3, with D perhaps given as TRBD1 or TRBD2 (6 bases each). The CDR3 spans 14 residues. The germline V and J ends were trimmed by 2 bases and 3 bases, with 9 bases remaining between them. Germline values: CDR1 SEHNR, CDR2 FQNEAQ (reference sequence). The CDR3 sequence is CASSLSGATDTQYF. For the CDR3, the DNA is TGTGCCAGCAGCTTATCGGGGGCAACAGATACGCAGTATTTT.

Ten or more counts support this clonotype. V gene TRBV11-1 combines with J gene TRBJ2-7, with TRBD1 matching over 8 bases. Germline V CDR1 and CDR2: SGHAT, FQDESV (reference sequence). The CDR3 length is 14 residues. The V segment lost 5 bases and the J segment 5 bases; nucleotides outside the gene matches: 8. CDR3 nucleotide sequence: TGTGCCAGCAGCGCTAGACAGGGGACCCACGAGCAGTACTTC. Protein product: CASSARQGTHEQYF.

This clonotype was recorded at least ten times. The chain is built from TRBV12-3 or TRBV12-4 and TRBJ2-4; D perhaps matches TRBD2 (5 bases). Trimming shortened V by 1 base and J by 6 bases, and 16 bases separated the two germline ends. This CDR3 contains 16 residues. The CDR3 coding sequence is TGTGCCAGCAGTTTAGGGACGGGAAGGGATGGAAACATTCAGTACTTC. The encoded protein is CASSLGTGRDGNIQYF.

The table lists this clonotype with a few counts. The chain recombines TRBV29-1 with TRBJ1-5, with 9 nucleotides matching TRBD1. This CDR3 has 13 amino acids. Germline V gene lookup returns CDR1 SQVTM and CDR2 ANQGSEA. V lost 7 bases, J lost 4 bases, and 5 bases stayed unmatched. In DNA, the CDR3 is TGCAGCGCCACGACAGGGGGAAATCAGCCCCAGCATTTT. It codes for CSATTGGNQPQHF.

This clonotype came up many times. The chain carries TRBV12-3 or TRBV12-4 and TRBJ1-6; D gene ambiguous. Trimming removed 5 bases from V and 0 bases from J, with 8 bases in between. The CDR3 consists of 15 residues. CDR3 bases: TGTGCCAGCAGTCCCCCGAGCTCCTATAATTCACCCCTCCACTTT. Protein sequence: CASSPPSSYNSPLHF.

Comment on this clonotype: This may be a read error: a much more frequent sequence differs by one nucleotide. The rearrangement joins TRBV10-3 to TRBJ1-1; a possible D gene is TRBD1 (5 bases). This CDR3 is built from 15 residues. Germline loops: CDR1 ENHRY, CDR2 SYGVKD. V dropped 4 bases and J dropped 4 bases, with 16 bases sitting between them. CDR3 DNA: TGTGCCATCAGTGGTCGGGACGGTCTCTCCACTGAAGCTTTCTTT. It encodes CAISGRDGLSTEAFF.

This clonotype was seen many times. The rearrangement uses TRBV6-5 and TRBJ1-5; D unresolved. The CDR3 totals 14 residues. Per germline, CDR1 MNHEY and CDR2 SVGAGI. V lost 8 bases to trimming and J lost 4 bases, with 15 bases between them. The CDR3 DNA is TGTGCCAGCGGGGAGGTTGGTCGAAATCAGCCCCAGCATTTT. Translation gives CASGEVGRNQPQHF.

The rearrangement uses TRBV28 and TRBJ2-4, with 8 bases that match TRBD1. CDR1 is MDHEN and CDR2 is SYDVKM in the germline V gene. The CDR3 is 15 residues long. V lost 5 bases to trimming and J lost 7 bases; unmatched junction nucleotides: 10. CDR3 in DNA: TGTGCCAGCAGTAGTAAGAAAACAGGGGGGAACATTCAGTACTTC. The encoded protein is CASSSKKTGGNIQYF.

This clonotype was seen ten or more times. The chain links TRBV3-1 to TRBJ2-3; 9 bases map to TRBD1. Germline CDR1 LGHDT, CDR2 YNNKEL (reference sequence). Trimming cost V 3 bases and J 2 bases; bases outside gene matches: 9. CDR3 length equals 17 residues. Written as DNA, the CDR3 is TGTGCCAGCAGCCAGGCCGGGACAGGGTATTACACAGATACGCAGTATTTT. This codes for CASSQAGTGYYTDTQYF.

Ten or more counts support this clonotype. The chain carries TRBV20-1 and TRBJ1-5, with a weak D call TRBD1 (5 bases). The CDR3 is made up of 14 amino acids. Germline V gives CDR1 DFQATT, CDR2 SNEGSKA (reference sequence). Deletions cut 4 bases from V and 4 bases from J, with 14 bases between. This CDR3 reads CSAMGGVDNQPQHF. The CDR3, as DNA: TGCAGTGCTATGGGAGGGGTGGATAATCAGCCCCAGCATTTT.

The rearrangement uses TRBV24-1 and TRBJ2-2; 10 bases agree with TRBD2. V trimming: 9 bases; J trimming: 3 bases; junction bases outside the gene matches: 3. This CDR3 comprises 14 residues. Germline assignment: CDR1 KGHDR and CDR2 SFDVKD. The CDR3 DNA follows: TGTGCCACCGGACTAGCGGACTACACCGGGGAGCTGTTTTTT. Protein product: CATGLADYTGELFF.

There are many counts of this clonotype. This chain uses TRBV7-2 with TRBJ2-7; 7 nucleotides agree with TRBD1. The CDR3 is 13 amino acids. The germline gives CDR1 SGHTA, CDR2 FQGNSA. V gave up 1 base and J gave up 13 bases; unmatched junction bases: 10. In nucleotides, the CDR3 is TGTGCCAGCAGCTTAGACGCAGGGGGTTTACCCTACTTC. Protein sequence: CASSLDAGGLPYF. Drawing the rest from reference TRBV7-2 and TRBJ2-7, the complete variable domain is GAGVSQSPSNKVTEKGKDVELRCDPISGHTALYWYRQSLGQGLEFLIYFQGNSAPDKSGLPSDRFSAERTGGSVSTLTIQRTQQEDSAVYLCASSLDAGGLPYFGPGTRLTVT.

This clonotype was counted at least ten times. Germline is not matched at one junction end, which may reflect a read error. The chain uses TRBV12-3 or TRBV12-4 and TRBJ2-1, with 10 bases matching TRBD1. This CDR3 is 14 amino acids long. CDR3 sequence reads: CASSPPGTGDVPHF. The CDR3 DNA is TGTGCCAGCAGCCCGCCGGGGACAGGGGATGTCCCCCACTTC.

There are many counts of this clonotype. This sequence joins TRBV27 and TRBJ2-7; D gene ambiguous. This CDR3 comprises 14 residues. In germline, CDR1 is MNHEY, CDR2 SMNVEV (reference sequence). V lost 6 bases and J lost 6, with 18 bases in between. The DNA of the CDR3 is TGTGCCAGCAGCCCAAGGTTAGGTGGCGGCGAGCAGTACTTC. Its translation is CASSPRLGGGEQYF.

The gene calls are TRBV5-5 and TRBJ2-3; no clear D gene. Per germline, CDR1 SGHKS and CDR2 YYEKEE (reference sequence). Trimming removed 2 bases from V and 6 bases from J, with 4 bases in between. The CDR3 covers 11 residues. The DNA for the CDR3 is TGTGCCAGCAGCTTTATGGATACGCAGTATTTT. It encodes CASSFMDTQYF.